The 10 T cell receptor beta chains reported below all come from one sample, sequenced in a study of blood T cell repertoires in COVID-19. Assay: immunoSEQ multiplex PCR; the TCRdb copy retains only in-frame clones and omits some. The sample lists 160,000 or so clones, roughly 87% occurring once. Sequenced sample: peripheral blood. These receptors came from a woman between 45 and 65 years old with acute or convalescent COVID-19.

In this sample, this clone turned up a few times. The rearrangement uses TRBV19 and TRBJ2-3, with TRBD2 matching over 8 bases. The CDR3 has 14 amino acids. Trimming cost V 3 bases and J 3 bases; bases outside gene matches: 2. Germline CDR1 and CDR2: LNHDA and SQIVND (reference sequence). This chain's CDR3 is CASSIRGGTDTQYF. DNA of the CDR3: TGTGCCAGTAGTATTCGGGGGGGTACAGATACGCAGTATTTT.

The chain's CDR3 is CASSQHGVRDGYTF. The CDR3 coding sequence is TGCGCCAGCAGCCAACACGGTGTGCGGGATGGCTACACCTTC. This chain joins TRBV4-1 and TRBJ1-2; D gene unclear. CDR1 and CDR2 (germline): MGHRA, YSYEKL. CDR3 length: 14 amino acids. V was shortened by 2 bases and J by 6 bases, with 13 bases between the two germline ends.

In this sample, this clone turned up a few times. CDR3 bases: TGTGCCAGCAGCTTAGAGGGGCAGGGGCCCGAGGCTTTCTTT. Its translation is CASSLEGQGPEAFF. This chain joins TRBV7-2 and TRBJ1-1; the D gene is possibly TRBD1 (6 bases). Per the germline V gene, CDR1 is SGHTA and CDR2 is FQGNSA. Trimming pared 1 base from V and 11 bases from J, leaving 17 bases between. The CDR3 length is 14 residues.

J is TRBJ2-7 and V is TRBV6-5; 7 bases are shared with TRBD2. The CDR3 consists of 13 residues. V gave up 6 bases and J gave up 4 bases; unmatched junction bases: 6. From germline, CDR1 is MNHEY and CDR2 SVGAGI. This CDR3 reads CASRGGSLYEQYF. CDR3 sequence (DNA): TGTGCCAGCAGAGGCGGGAGTCTTTACGAGCAGTACTTC.

The J gene is TRBJ1-2, the V gene TRBV4-3, with TRBD1 identical over 8 bases. Unmatched junction bases numbered 12, after V lost 1 base and J lost 8 bases. Germline V CDR1 and CDR2: LGHNA, YSLEER. The CDR3 spans 16 residues. In DNA, the CDR3 is TGCGCCAGCAGCCAAGCGGTGGCAGGGGGCGTAGGCGGCTACACCTTC. Its protein is CASSQAVAGGVGGYTF.

The genes are TRBV7-3 and TRBJ2-5; tentatively, D is TRBD2 (6 bases). There are 14 residues in the CDR3. Germline CDR1 SGHTA, CDR2 FQGTGA. Deletions cut 2 bases from V and 5 bases from J, with 12 bases between. CDR3 nucleotide sequence: TGTGCCAGCAGCTTAGTGCCGGGAGCGGAGACCCAGTACTTC. Translation gives CASSLVPGAETQYF. The variable domain in full, with the rest retrieved from reference TRBV7-3 and TRBJ2-5, is GAGVSQTPSNKVTEKGKYVELRCDPISGHTALYWYRQSLGQGPEFLIYFQGTGAADDSGLPNDRFFAVRPEGSVSTLKIQRTERGDSAVYLCASSLVPGAETQYFGPGTRLLVL.

This sequence joins TRBV2 and TRBJ1-2; 8 positions agree with TRBD1. Germline V CDR1 and CDR2: SNHLY, FYNNEI. This CDR3 spans 15 amino acids. After removal of 4 bases from V and 7 bases from J, the junction contained 11 bases not matched to a gene. The CDR3 DNA sequence: TGTGCCAGCAGTGTGGCGGACAGGGTGCTTGTTGGCTACACCTTC. This gives the protein CASSVADRVLVGYTF. Using reference TRBV2 and TRBJ1-2 for the parts outside the CDR3, the full variable domain is EPEVTQTPSHQVTQMGQEVILRCVPISNHLYFYWYRQILGQKVEFLVSFYNNEISEKSEIFDDQFSVERPDGSNFTLKIRSTKLEDSAMYFCASSVADRVLVGYTFGSGTRLTVV.

Note on this clone: The same CDR3 arises from other DNA sequences in this sample as well. The chain has TRBV12-3 or TRBV12-4 and TRBJ1-2; TRBD1 might be the D (5 bases). The CDR3 runs to 13 residues. With 6 bases removed from V and 2 bases from J, the gap between germline ends came to 10 bases. CDR3: CASSPDSNYGYTF. The CDR3 nucleotides read TGTGCCAGCAGCCCTGACAGCAACTATGGCTACACCTTC.

The chain employs TRBV7-2 and TRBJ1-1, with 9 bases aligning to TRBD1. There are 16 residues in the CDR3. Germline CDR1 reads SGHTA; CDR2 reads FQGNSA. J lost 0 bases, V lost 5 bases, and 7 bases had no gene match. CDR3 nucleotides: TGTGCCAGCAGCCTTGGGACAGGGTCCATGAACACTGAAGCTTTCTTT. Translation gives CASSLGTGSMNTEAFF.

V gene TRBV4-3 combines with J gene TRBJ1-4, with TRBD1 matching over 10 bases. The germline gives CDR1 LGHNA, CDR2 YSLEER. Losses at the gene ends were 4 bases for V and 8 bases for J; bases not matched to a gene: 10. The CDR3 extends over 16 amino acids. CDR3 sequence: CASSPGRGQGGEKLFF. In DNA, the CDR3 is TGCGCCAGCAGCCCTGGAAGAGGACAGGGGGGGGAAAAACTGTTTTTT.